A selection of T cell receptor beta chains follows, all from one sample in a study of blood T cell repertoires in COVID-19. Generated by immunoSEQ multiplex PCR, the TCRdb table keeps only in-frame clones and is missing some. Of approximately 220,000 clones in the sample, around four fifths were seen once. Material: peripheral blood. All receptors come from an older woman who had recovered from COVID-19. Both conserved end residues are part of each CDR3. D genes are given only for firm matches. Size is stated for part of the rows, as once, few or many counts, or as a class when the clone is expanded.

TRBD2 | TRBJ2-3 | - | TRBV27 | CASSTLAGGRTDTQYF | TGTGCCAGCAGTACCCTAGCGGGGGGCCGCACAGATACGCAGTATTTT
TRBD1 | TRBJ1-1 | - | TRBV12-5 | CASGFSSGTDTEAFF | TGTGCTAGTGGTTTTTCTTCCGGGACAGACACTGAAGCTTTCTTT
- | TRBJ1-1 | - | TRBV7-7 | CASSLFGGITNTEAFF | TGTGCTAGCAGCTTATTTGGCGGCATAACGAACACTGAAGCTTTCTTT
- | TRBJ1-1 | - | TRBV3-1/TRBV3-2 | CASSHSGNTEAFF | TGTGCCAGCAGCCACTCAGGTAACACTGAAGCTTTCTTT
- | TRBJ1-4 | - | TRBV7-9 | CASSTRQTEKLFF | TGTGCCAGCAGCACTCGACAGACGGAAAAACTGTTTTTT
- | TRBJ1-3 | - | TRBV6-5 | CASGVRSGNTIYF | TGTGCCAGCGGAGTAAGGTCAGGAAACACCATATATTTT
TRBD2 | TRBJ2-5 | - | TRBV5-1 | CASSRGLAVQETQYF | TGCGCCAGCAGCCGGGGACTAGCGGTCCAAGAGACCCAGTACTTC
- | TRBJ2-5 | once | TRBV15 | CATSSPRDSRRETQYF | TGTGCCACCAGCAGCCCCCGGGACTCACGGAGGGAGACCCAGTACTTC
TRBD1 | TRBJ2-5 | - | TRBV3-1/TRBV3-2 | CASSQDQGAQYF | TGTGCCAGCAGCCAAGATCAGGGGGCCCAGTACTTC
- | TRBJ1-2 | - | TRBV19 | CASSRGSYGYTF | TGTGCCAGTAGTCGGGGGAGCTATGGCTACACCTTC
TRBD2 | TRBJ2-1 | - | TRBV20-1 | CSASYSGGWSEQFF | TGCAGTGCTAGTTATAGCGGGGGATGGAGTGAGCAGTTCTTC
- | TRBJ2-5 | once | TRBV12-5 | CASGLLLRGQQETQYF | TGTGCTAGTGGTTTACTCCTCCGAGGACAGCAAGAGACCCAGTACTTC
TRBD2 | TRBJ2-1 | - | TRBV5-1 | CASSVRTSGGPSYNEQFF | TGCGCCAGCAGCGTCAGGACTAGCGGGGGGCCCTCCTACAATGAGCAGTTCTTC
- | TRBJ1-3 | once | TRBV19 | CASRTPGGSGNTIYF | TGTGCCAGTAGAACCCCCGGGGGCTCTGGAAACACCATATATTTT
- | TRBJ1-5 | - | TRBV30 | CAWSGQARWPQHF | TGTGCCTGGAGTGGGCAGGCCAGGTGGCCCCAGCATTTT
- | TRBJ1-2 | - | TRBV7-9 | CASSSLRESGGYTF | TGTGCCAGCAGCTCCCTTCGGGAGTCAGGTGGCTACACCTTC
TRBD1 | TRBJ1-2 | - | TRBV10-3 | CAISLGQGARNYGYTF | TGTGCCATAAGTCTCGGACAGGGGGCGAGAAACTATGGCTACACCTTC
- | TRBJ1-5 | - | TRBV27 | CASRSGGRGIQPQHF | TGTGCCAGCCGTTCCGGGGGGCGCGGGATTCAGCCCCAGCATTTT
- | TRBJ1-2 | few | TRBV6-5 | CASSRQAGRDYGYTF | TGTGCCAGCAGTCGACAGGCCGGAAGGGACTATGGCTACACCTTC
TRBD1 | TRBJ1-6 | few | TRBV5-1 | CASSDRDRGSYNSPLHF | TGCGCCAGCAGCGACCGGGACAGGGGCTCCTATAATTCACCCCTCCACTTT
TRBD2 | TRBJ2-5 | - | TRBV5-1 | CASSWRLAGDQETQYF | TGCGCCAGCAGCTGGCGACTAGCGGGGGACCAAGAGACCCAGTACTTC
TRBD1 | TRBJ1-6 | - | TRBV6-1 | CASSETGFYNSPLHF | TGTGCCAGCAGTGAGACAGGGTTCTATAATTCACCCCTCCACTTT
- | TRBJ2-1 | - | TRBV6-2/TRBV6-3 | CASSSRSNEQFF | TGTGCCAGCAGTTCGCGCTCCAATGAGCAGTTCTTC
- | TRBJ2-5 | few | TRBV2 | CATKGDQETQYF | TGTGCCACCAAGGGGGATCAAGAGACCCAGTACTTC
- | TRBJ2-2 | - | TRBV7-6 | CASSLERLPNTGELFF | TGTGCCAGCAGCTTAGAACGACTTCCGAACACCGGGGAGCTGTTTTTT
- | TRBJ2-7 | - | TRBV2 | CASSGGRRYEQYF | TGTGCCAGCAGTGGAGGCAGGAGGTACGAGCAGTACTTC
TRBD1 | TRBJ1-2 | - | TRBV7-2 | CASSLGQGVYGYTF | TGTGCCAGCAGCTTGGGACAGGGAGTCTATGGCTACACCTTC
- | TRBJ2-6 | - | TRBV7-9 | CASSDDKSGANVLTF | TGTGCCAGCAGCGACGACAAGTCTGGGGCCAACGTCCTGACTTTC
TRBD2 | TRBJ2-3 | - | TRBV19 | CASSNSGGVTDTQYF | TGTGCCAGTAGTAATAGCGGGGGGGTTACAGATACGCAGTATTTT